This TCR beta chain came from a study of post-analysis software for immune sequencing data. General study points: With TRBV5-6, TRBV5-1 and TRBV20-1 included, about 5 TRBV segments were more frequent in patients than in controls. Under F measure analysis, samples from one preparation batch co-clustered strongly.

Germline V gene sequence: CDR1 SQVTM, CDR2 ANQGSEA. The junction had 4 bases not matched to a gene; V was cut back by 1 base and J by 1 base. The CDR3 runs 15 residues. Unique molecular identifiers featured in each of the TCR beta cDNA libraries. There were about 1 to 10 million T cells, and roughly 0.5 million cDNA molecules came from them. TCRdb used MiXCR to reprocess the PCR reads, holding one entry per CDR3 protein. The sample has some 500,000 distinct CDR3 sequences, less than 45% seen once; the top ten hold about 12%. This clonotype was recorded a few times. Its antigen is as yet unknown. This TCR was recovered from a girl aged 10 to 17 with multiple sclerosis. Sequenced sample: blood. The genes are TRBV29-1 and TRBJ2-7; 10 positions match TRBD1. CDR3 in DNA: TGCAGCGTTGAAGCGAGGGGACAGGGGTCCTACGAGCAGTACTTC. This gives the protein CSVEARGQGSYEQYF.